This record looks at one T cell receptor beta chain sequence and its context. Antigen unknown. Trimming cost V 0 bases and J 4 bases, with 15 bases left between them. Per germline, CDR1 SGHAT and CDR2 FQNNGV. CDR3 size: 16 residues. This specimen comes from a study of blood T cells in healthy people across ages. Findings and caveats of the study: With age, beta diversity per million T cells declined roughly linearly, significantly by 40 to 50. The long-lived group displayed more naive CD4+ cells, plus higher diversity, than the aged donors did.

A second PCR, run for roughly 7 to 12 cycles, used a sample-barcoded 5' primer plus a J-beta primer mix. TCRdb re-derived calls from the 5' RACE reads in MiXCR, one entry per CDR3 protein. The table shows hundreds of thousands of distinct CDR3 sequences, with approximately 47% occurring only once. The sequenced material came from blood. This clonotype was sampled from a man aged 55 to 70 in good health. The chain has TRBV11-2 and TRBJ1-2; tentative D call: TRBD1 (6 bases). The CDR3 spells CASSLEGGRRAYGYTF. CDR3 coding DNA: TGTGCCAGCAGCTTAGAAGGGGGACGGAGGGCCTATGGCTACACCTTC.